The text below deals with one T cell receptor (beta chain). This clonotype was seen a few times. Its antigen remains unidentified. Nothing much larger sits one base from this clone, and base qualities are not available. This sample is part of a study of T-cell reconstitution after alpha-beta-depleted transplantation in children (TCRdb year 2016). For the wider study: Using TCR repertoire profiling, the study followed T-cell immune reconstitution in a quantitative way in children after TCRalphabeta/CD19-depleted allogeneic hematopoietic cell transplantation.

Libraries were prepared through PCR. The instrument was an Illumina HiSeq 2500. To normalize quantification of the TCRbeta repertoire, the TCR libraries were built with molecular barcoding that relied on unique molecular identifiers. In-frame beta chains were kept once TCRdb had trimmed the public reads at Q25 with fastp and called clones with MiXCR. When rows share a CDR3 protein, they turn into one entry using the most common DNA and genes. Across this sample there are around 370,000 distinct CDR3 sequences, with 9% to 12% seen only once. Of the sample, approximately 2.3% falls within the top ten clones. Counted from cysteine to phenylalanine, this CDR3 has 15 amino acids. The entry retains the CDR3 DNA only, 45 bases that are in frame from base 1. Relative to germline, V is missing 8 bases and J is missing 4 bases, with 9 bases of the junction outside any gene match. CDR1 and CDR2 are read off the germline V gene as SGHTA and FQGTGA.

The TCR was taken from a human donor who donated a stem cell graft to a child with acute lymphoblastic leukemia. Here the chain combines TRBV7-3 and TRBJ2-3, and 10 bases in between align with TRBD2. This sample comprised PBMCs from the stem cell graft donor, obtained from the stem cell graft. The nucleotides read TGTGCCAGCGGGGCTAGCGGGAGTGTCGCAGATACGCAGTATTTT. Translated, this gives CASGASGSVADTQYF.